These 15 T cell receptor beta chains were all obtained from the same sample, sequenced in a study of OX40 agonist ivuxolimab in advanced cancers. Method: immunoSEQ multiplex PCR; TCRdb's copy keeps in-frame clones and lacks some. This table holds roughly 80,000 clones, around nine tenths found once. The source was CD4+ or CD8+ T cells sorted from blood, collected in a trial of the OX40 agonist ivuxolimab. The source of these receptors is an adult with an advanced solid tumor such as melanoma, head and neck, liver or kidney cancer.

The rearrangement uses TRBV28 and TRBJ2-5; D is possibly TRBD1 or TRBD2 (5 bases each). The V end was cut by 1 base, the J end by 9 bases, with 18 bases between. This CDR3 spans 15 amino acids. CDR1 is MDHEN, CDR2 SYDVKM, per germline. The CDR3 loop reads CASSLYGAGQVSQYF. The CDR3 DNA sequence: TGTGCCAGCAGTTTATACGGGGCGGGCCAGGTATCCCAGTACTTC.

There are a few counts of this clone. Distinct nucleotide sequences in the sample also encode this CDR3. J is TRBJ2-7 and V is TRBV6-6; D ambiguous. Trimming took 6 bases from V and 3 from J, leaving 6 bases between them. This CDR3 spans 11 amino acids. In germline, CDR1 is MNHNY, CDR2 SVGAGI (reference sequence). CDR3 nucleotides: TGTGCCAGCAGCGCAGGCTACGAGCAGTACTTC. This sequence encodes CASSAGYEQYF.

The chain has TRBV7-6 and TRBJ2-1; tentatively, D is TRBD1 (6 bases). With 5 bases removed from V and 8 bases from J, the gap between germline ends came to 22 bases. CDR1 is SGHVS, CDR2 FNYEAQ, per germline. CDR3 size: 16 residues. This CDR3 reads CASSPRQRGSEDEQFF. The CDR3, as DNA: TGTGCCAGCAGCCCGAGGCAGAGGGGGTCAGAGGATGAGCAGTTCTTC. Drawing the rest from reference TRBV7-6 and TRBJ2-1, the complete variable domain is GAGVSQSPRYKVTKRGQDVALRCDPISGHVSLYWYRQALGQGPEFLTYFNYEAQQDKSGLPNDRFSAERPEGSISTLTIQRTEQRDSAMYRCASSPRQRGSEDEQFFGPGTRLTVL.

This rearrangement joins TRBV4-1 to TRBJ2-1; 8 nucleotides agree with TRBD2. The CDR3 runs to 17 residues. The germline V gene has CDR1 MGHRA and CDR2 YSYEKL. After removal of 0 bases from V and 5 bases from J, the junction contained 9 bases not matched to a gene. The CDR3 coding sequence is TGCGCCAGCAGCCAAGATCGGCTAGCGGGTCGGCACAATGAGCAGTTCTTC. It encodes CASSQDRLAGRHNEQFF.

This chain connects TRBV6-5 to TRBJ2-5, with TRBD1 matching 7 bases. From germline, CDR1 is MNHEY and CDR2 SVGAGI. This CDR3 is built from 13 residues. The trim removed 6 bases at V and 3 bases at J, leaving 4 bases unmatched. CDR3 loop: CASRGTEKETQYF. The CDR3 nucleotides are TGTGCCAGCAGGGGGACAGAGAAAGAGACCCAGTACTTC.

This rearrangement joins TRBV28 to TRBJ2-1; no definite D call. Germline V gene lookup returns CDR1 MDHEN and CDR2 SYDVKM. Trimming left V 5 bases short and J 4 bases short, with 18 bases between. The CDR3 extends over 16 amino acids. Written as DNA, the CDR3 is TGTGCCAGCAGTACTCCCCCTCCCACCCCGTACAATGAGCAGTTCTTC. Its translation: CASSTPPPTPYNEQFF.

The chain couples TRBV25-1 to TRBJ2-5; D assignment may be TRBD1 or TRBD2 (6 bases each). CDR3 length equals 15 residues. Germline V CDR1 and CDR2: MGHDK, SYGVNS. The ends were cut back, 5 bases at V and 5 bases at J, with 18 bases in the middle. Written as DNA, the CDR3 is TGTGCCAGCAGTATCCCTCGGGGGCCTAGGGAGACCCAGTACTTC. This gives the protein CASSIPRGPRETQYF.

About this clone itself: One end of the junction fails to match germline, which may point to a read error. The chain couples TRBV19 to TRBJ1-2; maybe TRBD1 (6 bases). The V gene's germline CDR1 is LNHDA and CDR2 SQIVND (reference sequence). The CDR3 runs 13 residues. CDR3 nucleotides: TGTGCCAGTACCGCGGACAGATACTATGACTACACCTTC. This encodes CASTADRYYDYTF.

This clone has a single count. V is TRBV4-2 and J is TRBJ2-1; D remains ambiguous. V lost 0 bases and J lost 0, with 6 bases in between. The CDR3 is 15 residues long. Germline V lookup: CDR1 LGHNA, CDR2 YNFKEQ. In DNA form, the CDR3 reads TGTGCCAGCAGCCAAGATCCGACCTCCTACAATGAGCAGTTCTTC. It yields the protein CASSQDPTSYNEQFF.

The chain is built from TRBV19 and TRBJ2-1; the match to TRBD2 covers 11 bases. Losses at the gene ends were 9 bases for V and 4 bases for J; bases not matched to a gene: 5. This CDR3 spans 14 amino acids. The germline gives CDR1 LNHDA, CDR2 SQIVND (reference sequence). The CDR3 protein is CASTSGSRYNEQFF. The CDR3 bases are TGTGCCAGCACTAGCGGGAGCCGGTACAATGAGCAGTTCTTC. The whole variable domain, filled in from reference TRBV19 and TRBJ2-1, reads DGGITQSPKYLFRKEGQNVTLSCEQNLNHDAMYWYRQDPGQGLRLIYYSQIVNDFQKGDIAEGYSVSREKKESFPLTVTSAQKNPTAFYLCASTSGSRYNEQFFGPGTRLTVL.

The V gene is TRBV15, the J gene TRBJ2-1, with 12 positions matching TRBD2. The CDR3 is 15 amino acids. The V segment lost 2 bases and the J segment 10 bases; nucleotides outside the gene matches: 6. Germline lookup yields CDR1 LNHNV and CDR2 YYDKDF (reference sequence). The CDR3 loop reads CATSRLAGGWAEQFF. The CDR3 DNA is TGTGCCACCAGCAGACTAGCGGGAGGGTGGGCGGAGCAGTTCTTC.

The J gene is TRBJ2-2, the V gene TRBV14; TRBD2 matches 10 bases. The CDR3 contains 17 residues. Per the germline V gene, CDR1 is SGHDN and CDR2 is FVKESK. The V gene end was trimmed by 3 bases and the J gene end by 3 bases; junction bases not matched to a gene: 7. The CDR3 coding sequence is TGTGCCAGCAGCCACCTAGCGGGAGTATCACACACCGGGGAGCTGTTTTTT. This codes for CASSHLAGVSHTGELFF.

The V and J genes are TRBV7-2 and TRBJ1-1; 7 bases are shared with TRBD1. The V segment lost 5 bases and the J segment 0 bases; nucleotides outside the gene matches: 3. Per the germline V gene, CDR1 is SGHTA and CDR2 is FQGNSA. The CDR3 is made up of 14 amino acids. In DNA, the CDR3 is TGTGCCAGCAGCCGACAGGGTGTGAACACTGAAGCTTTCTTT. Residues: CASSRQGVNTEAFF. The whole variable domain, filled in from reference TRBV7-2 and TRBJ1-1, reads GAGVSQSPSNKVTEKGKDVELRCDPISGHTALYWYRQSLGQGLEFLIYFQGNSAPDKSGLPSDRFSAERTGGSVSTLTIQRTQQEDSAVYLCASSRQGVNTEAFFGQGTRLTVV.

The CDR3 nucleotides are TGTGCCAGCAGCTTAGAAGTTGCTAACTATGGCTACACCTTC. Residues: CASSLEVANYGYTF. The chain combines TRBV7-9 with TRBJ1-2; D is unclear. Per germline, CDR1 SEHNR and CDR2 FQNEAQ (reference sequence). The CDR3 loop spans 14 amino acids. With 1 base removed from V and 0 bases from J, the gap between germline ends came to 6 bases.

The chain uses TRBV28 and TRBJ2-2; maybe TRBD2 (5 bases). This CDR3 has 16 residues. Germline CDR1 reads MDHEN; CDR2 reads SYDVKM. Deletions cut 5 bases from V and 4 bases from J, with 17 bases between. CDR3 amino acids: CASSDVERAGTGELFF. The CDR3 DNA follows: TGTGCCAGCAGTGACGTAGAGAGGGCGGGCACCGGGGAGCTGTTTTTT.